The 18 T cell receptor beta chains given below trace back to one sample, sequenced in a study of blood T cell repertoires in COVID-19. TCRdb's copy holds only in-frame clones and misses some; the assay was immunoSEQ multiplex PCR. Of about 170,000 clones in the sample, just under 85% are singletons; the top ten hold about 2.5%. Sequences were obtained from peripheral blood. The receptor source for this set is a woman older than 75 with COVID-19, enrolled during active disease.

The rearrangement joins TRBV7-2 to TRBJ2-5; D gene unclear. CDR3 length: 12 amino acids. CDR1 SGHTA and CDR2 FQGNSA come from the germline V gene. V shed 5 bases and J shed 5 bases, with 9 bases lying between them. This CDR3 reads CASSLPGETQYF. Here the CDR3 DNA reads TGTGCCAGCAGCCTGCCCGGGGAGACCCAGTACTTC.

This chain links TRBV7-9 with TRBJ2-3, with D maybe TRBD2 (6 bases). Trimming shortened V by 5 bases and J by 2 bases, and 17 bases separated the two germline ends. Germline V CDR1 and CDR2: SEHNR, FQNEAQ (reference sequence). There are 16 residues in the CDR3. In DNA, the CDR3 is TGTGCCAGCAGCGTCCGGGACTCTTATTTCACAGATACGCAGTATTTT. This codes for CASSVRDSYFTDTQYF.

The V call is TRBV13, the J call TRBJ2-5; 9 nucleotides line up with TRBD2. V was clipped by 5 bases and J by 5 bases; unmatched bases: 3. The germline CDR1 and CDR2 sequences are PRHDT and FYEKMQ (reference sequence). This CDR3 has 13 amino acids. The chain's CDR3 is CASSPSGVETQYF. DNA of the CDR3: TGTGCCAGCAGCCCTAGCGGGGTTGAGACCCAGTACTTC.

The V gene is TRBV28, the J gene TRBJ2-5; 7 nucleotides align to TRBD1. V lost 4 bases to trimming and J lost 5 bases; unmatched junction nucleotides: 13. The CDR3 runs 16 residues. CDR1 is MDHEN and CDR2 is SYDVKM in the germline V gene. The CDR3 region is CASSWTGATNRETQYF. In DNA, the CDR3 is TGTGCCAGCAGTTGGACAGGAGCCACCAACAGGGAGACCCAGTACTTC.

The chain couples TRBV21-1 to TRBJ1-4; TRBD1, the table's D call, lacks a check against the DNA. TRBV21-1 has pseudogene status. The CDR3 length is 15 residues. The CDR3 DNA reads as TGTGCCAGCAGCTCCCGGACAACAACTAATGAAAAACTGTTTTTT. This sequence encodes CASSSRTTTNEKLFF.

The CDR3 here is CASSPQPGATEAFF. DNA of the CDR3: TGTGCCAGCAGCCCCCAACCAGGGGCCACTGAAGCTTTCTTT. V usage is TRBV7-3 and J usage is TRBJ1-1, with D possibly being TRBD1 (6 bases). The V end lost 5 bases, the J end lost 4 bases, and 14 bases lay between the germline ends. CDR1 is SGHTA, CDR2 FQGTGA, per germline. This CDR3 is 14 amino acids long.

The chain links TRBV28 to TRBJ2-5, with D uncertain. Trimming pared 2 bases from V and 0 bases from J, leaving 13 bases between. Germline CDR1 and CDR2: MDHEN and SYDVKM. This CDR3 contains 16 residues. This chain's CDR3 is CASSLMVGSYQETQYF. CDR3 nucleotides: TGTGCCAGCAGTTTAATGGTGGGCTCGTACCAAGAGACCCAGTACTTC. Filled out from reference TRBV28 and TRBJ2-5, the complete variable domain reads DVKVTQSSRYLVKRTGEKVFLECVQDMDHENMFWYRQDPGLGLRLIYFSYDVKMKEKGDIPEGYSVSREKKERFSLILESASTNQTSMYLCASSLMVGSYQETQYFGPGTRLLVL.

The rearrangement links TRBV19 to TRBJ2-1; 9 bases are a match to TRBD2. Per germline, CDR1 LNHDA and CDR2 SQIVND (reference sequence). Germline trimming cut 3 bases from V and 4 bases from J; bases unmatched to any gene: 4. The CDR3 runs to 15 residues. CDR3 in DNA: TGTGCCAGTAGTATCCGTCTAGCGGGGTACAATGAGCAGTTCTTC. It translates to CASSIRLAGYNEQFF.

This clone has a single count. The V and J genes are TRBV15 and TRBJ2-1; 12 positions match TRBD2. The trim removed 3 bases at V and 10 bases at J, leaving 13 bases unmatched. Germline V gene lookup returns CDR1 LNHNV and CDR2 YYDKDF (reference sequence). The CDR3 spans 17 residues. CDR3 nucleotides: TGTGCCACCAGCAGGGCTTCTAGCGGGGGGGCCCTCAAAGAGCAGTTCTTC. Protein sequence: CATSRASSGGALKEQFF.

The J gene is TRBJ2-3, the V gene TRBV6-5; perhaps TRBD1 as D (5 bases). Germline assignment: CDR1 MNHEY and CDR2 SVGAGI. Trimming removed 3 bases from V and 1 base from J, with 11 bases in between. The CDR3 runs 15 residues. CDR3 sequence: CASSYLGQRTDTQYF. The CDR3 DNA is TGTGCCAGCAGTTATTTAGGACAACGCACAGATACGCAGTATTTT.

In DNA form, the CDR3 reads TGCGCCAGCAGGGGACAGTCCTTTTTTTACAATGAGCAGTTCTTC. Translated, it gives CASRGQSFFYNEQFF. The V call is TRBV10-2, the J call TRBJ2-1, with 7 bases matching TRBD1. The ends lost 6 bases at V and 4 bases at J; junction bases unmatched: 9. Germline-derived CDR1 and CDR2 are WSHSY and SAAADI. The CDR3 sequence is 15 residues long.

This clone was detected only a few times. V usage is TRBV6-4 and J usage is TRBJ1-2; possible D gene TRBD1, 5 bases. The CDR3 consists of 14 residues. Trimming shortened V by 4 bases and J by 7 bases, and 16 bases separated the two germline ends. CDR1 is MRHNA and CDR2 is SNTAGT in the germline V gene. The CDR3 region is CASSGSRGGFGYTF. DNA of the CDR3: TGTGCCAGCAGTGGCTCCCGCGGGGGGTTTGGCTACACCTTC.

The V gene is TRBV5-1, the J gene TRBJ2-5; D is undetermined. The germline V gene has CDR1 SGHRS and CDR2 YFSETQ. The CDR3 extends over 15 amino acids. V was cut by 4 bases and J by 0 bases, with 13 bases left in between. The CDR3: CASSPGFSYQETQYF. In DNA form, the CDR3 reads TGCGCCAGCAGCCCCGGCTTTAGCTACCAAGAGACCCAGTACTTC.

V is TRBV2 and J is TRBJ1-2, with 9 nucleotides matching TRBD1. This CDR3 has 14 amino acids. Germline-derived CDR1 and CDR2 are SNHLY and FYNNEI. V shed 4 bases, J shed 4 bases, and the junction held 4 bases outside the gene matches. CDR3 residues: CASSVTGQGYGYTF. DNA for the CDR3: TGTGCCAGCAGTGTTACGGGACAGGGCTATGGCTACACCTTC.

The CDR3 protein is CASSVGRVAADTQYF. The CDR3 DNA reads TGTGCCAGCAGCGTAGGGAGAGTAGCCGCAGATACGCAGTATTTT. This chain uses TRBV9 with TRBJ2-3; the D is unclear. CDR1 and CDR2 (germline): SGDLS, YYNGEE. Trimming took 0 bases from V and 4 from J, leaving 12 bases between them. CDR3 length: 15 amino acids.

CDR3 bases: TGTGCCAGCAGCCCGACAGGGGGCACGGGTGAAGCTTTCTTT. It codes for CASSPTGGTGEAFF. The chain is built from TRBV7-3 and TRBJ1-1; 10 nucleotides line up with TRBD1. CDR3 size: 14 residues. V was clipped by 5 bases and J by 7 bases; unmatched bases: 7. Germline CDR1 SGHTA, CDR2 FQGTGA.

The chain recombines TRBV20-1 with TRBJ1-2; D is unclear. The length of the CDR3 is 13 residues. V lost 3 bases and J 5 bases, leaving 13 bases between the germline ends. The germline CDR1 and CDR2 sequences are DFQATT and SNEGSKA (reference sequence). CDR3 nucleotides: TGCAGTGCTAGTGCCGACATTGGTTATGGCTACACCTTC. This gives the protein CSASADIGYGYTF.

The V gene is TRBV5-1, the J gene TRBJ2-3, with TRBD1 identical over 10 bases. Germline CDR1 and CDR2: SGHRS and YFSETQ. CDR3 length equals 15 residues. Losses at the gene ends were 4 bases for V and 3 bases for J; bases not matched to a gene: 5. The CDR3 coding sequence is TGCGCCAGCAGCACGGGACAGGGGCCGACAGATACGCAGTATTTT. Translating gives CASSTGQGPTDTQYF. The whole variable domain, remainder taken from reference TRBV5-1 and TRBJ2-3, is KAGVTQTPRYLIKTRGQQVTLSCSPISGHRSVSWYQQTPGQGLQFLFEYFSETQRNKGNFPGRFSGRQFSNSRSEMNVSTLELGDSALYLCASSTGQGPTDTQYFGPGTRLTVL.